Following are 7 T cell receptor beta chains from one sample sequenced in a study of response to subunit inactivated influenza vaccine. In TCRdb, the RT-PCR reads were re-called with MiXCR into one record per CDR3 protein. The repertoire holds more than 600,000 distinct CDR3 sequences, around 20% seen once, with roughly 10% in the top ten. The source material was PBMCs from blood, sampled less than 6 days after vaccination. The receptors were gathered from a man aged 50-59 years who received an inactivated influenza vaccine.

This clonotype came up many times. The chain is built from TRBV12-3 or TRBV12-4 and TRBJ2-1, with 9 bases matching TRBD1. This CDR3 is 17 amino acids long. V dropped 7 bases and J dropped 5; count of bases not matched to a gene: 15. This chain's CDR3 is CASTKGQGGWGHNEQFF. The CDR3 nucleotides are TGTGCCAGCACCAAGGGACAGGGTGGTTGGGGACACAATGAGCAGTTCTTC.

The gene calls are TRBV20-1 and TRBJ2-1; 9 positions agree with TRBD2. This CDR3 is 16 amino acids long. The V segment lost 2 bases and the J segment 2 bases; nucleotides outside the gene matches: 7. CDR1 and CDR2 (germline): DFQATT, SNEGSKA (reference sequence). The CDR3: CSARRGGRGAYNEQFF. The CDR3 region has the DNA TGCAGTGCTAGAAGGGGCGGGAGGGGCGCCTACAATGAGCAGTTCTTC.

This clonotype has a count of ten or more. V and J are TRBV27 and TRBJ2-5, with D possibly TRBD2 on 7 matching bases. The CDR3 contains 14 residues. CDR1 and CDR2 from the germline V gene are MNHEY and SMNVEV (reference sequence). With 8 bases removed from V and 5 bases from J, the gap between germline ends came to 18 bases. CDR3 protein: CASGRGGGRETQYF. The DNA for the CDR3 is TGTGCCAGCGGACGAGGGGGGGGCAGGGAGACCCAGTACTTC.

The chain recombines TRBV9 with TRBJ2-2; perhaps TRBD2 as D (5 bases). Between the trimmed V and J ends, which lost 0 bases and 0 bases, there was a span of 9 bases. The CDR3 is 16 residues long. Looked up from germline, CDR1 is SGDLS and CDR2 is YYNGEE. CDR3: CASSVAGSPNTGELFF. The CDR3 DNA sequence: TGTGCCAGCAGCGTAGCGGGGAGCCCGAACACCGGGGAGCTGTTTTTT.

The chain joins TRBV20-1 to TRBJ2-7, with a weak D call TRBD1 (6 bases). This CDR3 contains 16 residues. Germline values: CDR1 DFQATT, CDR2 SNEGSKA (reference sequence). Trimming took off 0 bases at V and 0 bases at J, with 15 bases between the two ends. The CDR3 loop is CSARDPGTPSSYEQYF. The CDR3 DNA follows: TGCAGTGCTAGAGATCCCGGGACACCAAGCTCCTACGAGCAGTACTTC.

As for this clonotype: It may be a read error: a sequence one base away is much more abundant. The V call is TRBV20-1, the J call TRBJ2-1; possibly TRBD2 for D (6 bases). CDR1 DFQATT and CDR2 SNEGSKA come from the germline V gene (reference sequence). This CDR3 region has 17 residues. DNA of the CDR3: TGCTGTGCTAGAGCCAATAGCGGATCAAGCTCCTACAATGAGCAGTTCTTC. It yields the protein CCARANSGSSSYNEQFF.

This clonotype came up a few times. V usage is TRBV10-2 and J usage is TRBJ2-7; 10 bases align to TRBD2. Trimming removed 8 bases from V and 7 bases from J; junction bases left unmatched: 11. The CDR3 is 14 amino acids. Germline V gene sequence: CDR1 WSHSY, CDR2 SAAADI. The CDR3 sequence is CASQLAGRSSEQYF. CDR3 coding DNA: TGCGCCAGCCAACTAGCGGGGAGATCGAGTGAGCAGTACTTC.